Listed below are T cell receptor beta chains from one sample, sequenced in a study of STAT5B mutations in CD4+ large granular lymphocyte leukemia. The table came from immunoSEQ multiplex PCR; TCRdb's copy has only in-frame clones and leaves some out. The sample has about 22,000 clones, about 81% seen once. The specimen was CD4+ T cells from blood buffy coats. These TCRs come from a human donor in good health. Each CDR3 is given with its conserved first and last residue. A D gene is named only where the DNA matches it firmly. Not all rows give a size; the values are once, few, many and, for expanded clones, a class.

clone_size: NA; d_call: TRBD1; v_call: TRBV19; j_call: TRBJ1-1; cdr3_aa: CASSSPTGVGVAFF; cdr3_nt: TGTGCCAGTAGTTCCCCGACAGGGGTGGGAGTAGCTTTCTTT
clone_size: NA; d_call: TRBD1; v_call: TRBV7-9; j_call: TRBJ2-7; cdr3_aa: CASSRTGVHEQYF; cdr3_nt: TGTGCCAGCAGCCGAACAGGGGTCCACGAGCAGTACTTC
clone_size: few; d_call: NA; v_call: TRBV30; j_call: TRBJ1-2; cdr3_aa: CAWSRGDYGYTF; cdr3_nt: TGTGCCTGGAGCCGCGGGGACTATGGCTACACCTTC
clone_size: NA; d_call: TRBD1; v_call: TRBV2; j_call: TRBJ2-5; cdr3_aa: CASSEARATGGETQYF; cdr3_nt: TGTGCCAGCAGTGAAGCCCGGGCGACAGGGGGAGAGACCCAGTACTTC
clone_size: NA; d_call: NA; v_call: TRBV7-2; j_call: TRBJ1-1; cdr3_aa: CASTQGGTEAFF; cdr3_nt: TGTGCCAGCACGCAAGGGGGTACTGAAGCTTTCTTT
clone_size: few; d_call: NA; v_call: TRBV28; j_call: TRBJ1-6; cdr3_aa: CASSRGGGNSPLHF; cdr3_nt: TGTGCCAGCAGCCGAGGCGGCGGGAATTCACCCCTCCACTTT
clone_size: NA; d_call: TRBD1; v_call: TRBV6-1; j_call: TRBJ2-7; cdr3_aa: CASSATGGTPYEQYF; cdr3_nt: TGTGCCAGCAGTGCCACAGGGGGGACACCCTACGAGCAGTACTTC
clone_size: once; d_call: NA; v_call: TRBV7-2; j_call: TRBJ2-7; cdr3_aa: CASSLVWIALNEQYF; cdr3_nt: TGTGCCAGCAGCTTAGTGTGGATAGCTTTGAACGAGCAGTACTTC
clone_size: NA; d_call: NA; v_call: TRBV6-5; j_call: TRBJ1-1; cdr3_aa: CASRPAQLNTEAFF; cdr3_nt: TGTGCCAGCAGACCGGCACAGCTGAACACTGAAGCTTTCTTT
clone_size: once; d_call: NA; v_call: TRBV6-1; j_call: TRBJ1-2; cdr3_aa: CGAGRVGNYGYTF; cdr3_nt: TGTGGGGCGGGGCGGGTTGGAAACTATGGCTACACCTTC
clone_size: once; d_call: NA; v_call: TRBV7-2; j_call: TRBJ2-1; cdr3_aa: CASSSDSSSYNEQFF; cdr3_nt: TGTGCCAGCAGCTCGGACAGTAGCTCCTACAATGAGCAGTTCTTC
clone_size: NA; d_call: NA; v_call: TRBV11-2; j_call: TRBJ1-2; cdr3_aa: CASSQRNYGYTF; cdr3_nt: TGTGCCAGCAGCCAACGTAACTATGGCTACACCTTC
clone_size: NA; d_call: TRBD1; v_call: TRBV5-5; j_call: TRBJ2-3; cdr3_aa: CASSPSTGMAADTQYF; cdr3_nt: TGTGCCAGCAGCCCCTCGACAGGGATGGCGGCAGATACGCAGTATTTT
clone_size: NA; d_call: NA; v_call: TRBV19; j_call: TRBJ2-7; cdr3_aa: CASSRQANYEQYF; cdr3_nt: TGTGCCAGTAGTCGGCAGGCCAACTACGAGCAGTACTTC
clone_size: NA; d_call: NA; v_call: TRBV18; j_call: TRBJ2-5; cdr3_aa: CASSPGEGETQYF; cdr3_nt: TGTGCCAGCTCACCAGGAGAGGGTGAGACCCAGTACTTC
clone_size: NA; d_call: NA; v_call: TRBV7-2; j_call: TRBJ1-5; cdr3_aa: CASSLGSTGQPQHF; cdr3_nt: TGTGCCAGCAGCTTGGGCAGTACGGGGCAGCCCCAGCATTTT
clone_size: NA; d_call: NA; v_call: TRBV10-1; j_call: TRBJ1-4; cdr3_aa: CASSQGSATNEKLFF; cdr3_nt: TGCGCCAGCAGCCAAGGAAGCGCAACTAATGAAAAACTGTTTTTT
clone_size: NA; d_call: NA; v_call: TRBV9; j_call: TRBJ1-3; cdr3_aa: CASSAQLSGNTIYF; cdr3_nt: TGTGCCAGCAGCGCGCAGCTCTCTGGAAACACCATATATTTT
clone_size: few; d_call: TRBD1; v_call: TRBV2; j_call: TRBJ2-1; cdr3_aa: CASSAGQNNEQFF; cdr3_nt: TGTGCCAGCAGTGCGGGACAGAACAATGAGCAGTTCTTC
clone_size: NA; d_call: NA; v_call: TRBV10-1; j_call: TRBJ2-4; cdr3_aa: CASSDGGSKNIQYF; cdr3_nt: TGCGCCAGCAGTGATGGGGGTTCCAAAAACATTCAGTACTTC
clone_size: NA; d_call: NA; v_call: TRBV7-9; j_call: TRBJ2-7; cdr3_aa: CASSFWTGASSYEQYF; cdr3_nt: TGTGCCAGCAGCTTCTGGACGGGGGCCAGCTCCTACGAGCAGTACTTC
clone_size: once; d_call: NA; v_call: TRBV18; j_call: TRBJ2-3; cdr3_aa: CASRPGASTDTQYF; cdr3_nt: TGTGCCAGCCGCCCGGGGGCCAGCACAGATACGCAGTATTTT
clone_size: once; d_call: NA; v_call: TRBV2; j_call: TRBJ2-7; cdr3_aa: CASREDTRPYEQYF; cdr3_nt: TGTGCCAGCAGGGAGGACACCCGACCCTACGAGCAGTACTTC
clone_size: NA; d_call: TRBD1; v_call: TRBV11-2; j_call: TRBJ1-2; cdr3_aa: CASSSDRGRGYTF; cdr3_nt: TGTGCCAGCAGCTCGGACAGGGGGAGAGGCTACACCTTC
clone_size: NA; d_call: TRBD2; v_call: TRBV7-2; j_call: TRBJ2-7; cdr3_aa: CASSETGTSGGGAYEQYF; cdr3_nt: TGTGCCAGCAGCGAAACCGGGACTAGCGGGGGTGGGGCCTACGAGCAGTACTTC
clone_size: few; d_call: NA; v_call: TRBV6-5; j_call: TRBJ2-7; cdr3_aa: CASSPRELYEQYF; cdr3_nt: TGTGCCAGCAGTCCCCGGGAGCTCTACGAGCAGTACTTC
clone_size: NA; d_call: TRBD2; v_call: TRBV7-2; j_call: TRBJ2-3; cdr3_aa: CASSLGLLAGGDTQYF; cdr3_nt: TGTGCCAGCAGCTTAGGACTACTAGCGGGGGGGGATACGCAGTATTTT
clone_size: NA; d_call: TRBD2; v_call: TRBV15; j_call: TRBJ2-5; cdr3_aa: CATSRGLAGGVETQYF; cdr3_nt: TGTGCCACCAGCAGAGGGCTAGCGGGGGGGGTAGAGACCCAGTACTTC
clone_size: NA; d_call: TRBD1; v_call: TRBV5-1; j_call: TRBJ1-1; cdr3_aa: CASSGGTGGNTEAFF; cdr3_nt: TGCGCCAGCAGCGGGGGGACAGGGGGCAACACTGAAGCTTTCTTT
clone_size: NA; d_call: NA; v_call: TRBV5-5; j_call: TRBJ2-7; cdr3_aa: CASSLTGTDPSEQYF; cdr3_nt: TGTGCCAGCAGCTTGACCGGGACGGACCCCTCCGAGCAGTACTTC
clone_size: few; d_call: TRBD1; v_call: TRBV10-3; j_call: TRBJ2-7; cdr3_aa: CAISESGQGEREQYF; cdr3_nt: TGTGCCATCAGTGAGTCGGGACAGGGGGAGCGCGAGCAGTACTTC
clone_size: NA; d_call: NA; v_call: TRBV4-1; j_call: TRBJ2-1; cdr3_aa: CASSQLDLLSYNEQFF; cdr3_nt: TGCGCCAGCAGCCAATTGGATCTCCTATCCTACAATGAGCAGTTCTTC
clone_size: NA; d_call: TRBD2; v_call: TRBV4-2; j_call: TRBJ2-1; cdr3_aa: CASSPGTSGTSYNEQFF; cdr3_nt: TGTGCCAGCAGCCCGGGGACTAGCGGGACCTCCTACAATGAGCAGTTCTTC
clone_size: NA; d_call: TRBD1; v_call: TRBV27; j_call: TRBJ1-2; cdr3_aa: CASSARGTDGYTF; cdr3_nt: TGTGCCAGCAGTGCCAGGGGGACAGATGGCTACACCTTC
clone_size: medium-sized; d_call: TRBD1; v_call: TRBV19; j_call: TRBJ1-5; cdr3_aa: CASSPQTGSNQPQHF; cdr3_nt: TGTGCCAGTAGTCCCCAGACAGGGAGCAATCAGCCCCAGCATTTT
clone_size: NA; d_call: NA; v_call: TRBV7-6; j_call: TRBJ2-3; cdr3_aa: CASSTGDTQYF; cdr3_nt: TGTGCCAGCAGCACGGGAGATACGCAGTATTTT
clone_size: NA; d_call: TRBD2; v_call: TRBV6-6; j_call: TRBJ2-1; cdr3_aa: CASRRSGGAREQFF; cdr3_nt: TGTGCCAGCAGGAGAAGCGGGGGGGCTCGGGAGCAGTTCTTC
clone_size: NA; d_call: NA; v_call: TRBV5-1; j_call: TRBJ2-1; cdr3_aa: CASSKQRTLYNEQFF; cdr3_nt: TGCGCCAGCAGCAAGCAGAGGACCCTCTACAATGAGCAGTTCTTC
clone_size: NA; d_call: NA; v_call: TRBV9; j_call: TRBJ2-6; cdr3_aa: CASSGSAAGANVLTF; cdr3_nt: TGTGCCAGCAGCGGATCGGCGGCTGGGGCCAACGTCCTGACTTTC
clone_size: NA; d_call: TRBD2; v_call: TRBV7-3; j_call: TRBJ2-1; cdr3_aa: CASSVTSGPHNEQFF; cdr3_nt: TGTGCCAGCAGTGTGACTAGCGGGCCTCACAATGAGCAGTTCTTC
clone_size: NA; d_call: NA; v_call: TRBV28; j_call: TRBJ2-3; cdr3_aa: CASSLPTELTDTQYF; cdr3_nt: TGTGCCAGCAGTTTGCCCACGGAGCTCACAGATACGCAGTATTTT
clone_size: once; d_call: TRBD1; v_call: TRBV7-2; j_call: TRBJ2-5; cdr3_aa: CASSHLSPGTGVETQYF; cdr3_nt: TGTGCCAGCAGCCACTTGTCCCCAGGGACAGGGGTTGAGACCCAGTACTTC